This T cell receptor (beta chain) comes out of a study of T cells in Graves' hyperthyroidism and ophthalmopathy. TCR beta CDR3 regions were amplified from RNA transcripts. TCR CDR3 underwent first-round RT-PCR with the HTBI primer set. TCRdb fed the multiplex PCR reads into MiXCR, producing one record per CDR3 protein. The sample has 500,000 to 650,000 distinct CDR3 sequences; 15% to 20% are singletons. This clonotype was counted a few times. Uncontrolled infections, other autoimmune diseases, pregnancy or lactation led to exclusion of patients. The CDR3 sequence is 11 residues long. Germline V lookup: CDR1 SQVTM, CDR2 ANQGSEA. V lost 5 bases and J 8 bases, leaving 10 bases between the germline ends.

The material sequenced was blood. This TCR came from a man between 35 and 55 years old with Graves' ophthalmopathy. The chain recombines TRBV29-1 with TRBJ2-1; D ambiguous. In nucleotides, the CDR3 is TGCAGCGTTCGAGGATTCGATGAGCAGTTCTTC. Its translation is CSVRGFDEQFF.